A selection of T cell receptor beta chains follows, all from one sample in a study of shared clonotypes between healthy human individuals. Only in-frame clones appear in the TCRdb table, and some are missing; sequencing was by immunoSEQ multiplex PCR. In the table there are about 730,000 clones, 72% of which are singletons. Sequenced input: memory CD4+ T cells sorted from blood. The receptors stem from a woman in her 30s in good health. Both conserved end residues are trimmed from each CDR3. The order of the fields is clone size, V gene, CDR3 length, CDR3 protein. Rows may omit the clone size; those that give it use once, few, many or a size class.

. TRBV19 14 ASSRTIVEAKNIQY
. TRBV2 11 ASSGQGGQPQH
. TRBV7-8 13 ASSMGLAGVDGQF
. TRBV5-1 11 ASRGGLREKLF
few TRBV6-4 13 ASSAMAGGSNEQF
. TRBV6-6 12 ASSPGTAQETQY
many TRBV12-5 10 ASGSEDRAAF
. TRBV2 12 ASNLERVNTEAF
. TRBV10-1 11 ASGGASTDTQY
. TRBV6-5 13 ASSQPGQGRTEAF